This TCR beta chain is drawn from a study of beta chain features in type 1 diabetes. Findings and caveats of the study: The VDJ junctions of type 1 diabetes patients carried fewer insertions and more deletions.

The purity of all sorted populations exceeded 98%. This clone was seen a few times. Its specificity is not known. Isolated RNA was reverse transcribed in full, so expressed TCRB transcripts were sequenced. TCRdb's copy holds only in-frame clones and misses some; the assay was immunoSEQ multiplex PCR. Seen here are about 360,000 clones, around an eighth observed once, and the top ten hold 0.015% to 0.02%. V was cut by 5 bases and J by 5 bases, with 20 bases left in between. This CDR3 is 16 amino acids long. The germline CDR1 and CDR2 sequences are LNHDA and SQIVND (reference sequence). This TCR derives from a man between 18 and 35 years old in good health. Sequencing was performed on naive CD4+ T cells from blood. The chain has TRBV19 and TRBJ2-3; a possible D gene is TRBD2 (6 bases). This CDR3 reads CASSADVEGWKDTQYF. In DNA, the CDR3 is TGTGCCAGTAGTGCGGACGTGGAGGGATGGAAAGATACGCAGTATTTT.